This TCR beta chain was captured in a study of blood T cell repertoires in COVID-19. Study-wide context: Sources were T cells, B-cell-depleted T cells, or PBMCs; the material itself was cDNA or gDNA.

A Seattle source enrolled patients during active infection and followed them longitudinally. Libraries were prepared by immunoSEQ multiplex PCR; TCRdb keeps only in-frame clonotypes and omits some of them. This sample has 200,000 or so clones, with roughly 81% found just once. The sample was peripheral blood. The TCR originated in a woman over 75 with COVID-19, enrolled during active disease.

The CDR3 coding sequence is TGTGCCAGCAGCTTAGAGCTCAGGGGAACTGGCTACACCTTC. Amino acid sequence: CASSLELRGTGYTF. This chain uses TRBV7-8 with TRBJ1-2; D is perhaps TRBD1 (6 bases). This CDR3 is built from 14 residues. Trimming removed 1 base at V and 7 bases at J, with 13 bases between. Germline CDR1 and CDR2: SGHVS and FQNEAQ. Complete variable domain (other parts from reference TRBV7-8 and TRBJ1-2): GAGVSQSPRYKVAKRGQDVALRCDPISGHVSLFWYQQALGQGPEFLTYFQNEAQLDKSGLPSDRFFAERPEGSVSTLKIQRTQQEDSAVYLCASSLELRGTGYTFGSGTRLTVV.